This T cell receptor beta chain emerged from a study of response to subunit inactivated influenza vaccine. The study, taken as a whole, reports: Authors suggested few new T cells are recruited by each seasonal influenza vaccination.

Each CDR3 protein is one row after TCRdb ran MiXCR on the RT-PCR reads. The data hold fewer than 550,000 distinct CDR3 sequences, with 25% observed a single time. In the case of this clonotype: Its target is unknown.

CDR3 length: 16 amino acids. Trimming at V came to 6 bases and at J to 0 bases, leaving 10 bases not matched to a gene. The receptor comes from a man aged 50-60 years who received an inactivated influenza vaccine. The chain uses TRBV12-3 or TRBV12-4 and TRBJ2-7, with TRBD1 matching over 8 bases. Sequencing was performed on CD4+ T cells sorted from PBMCs, taken 4 to 6 days after vaccination. CDR3 region: CASSLNVRGHSYEQYF. CDR3 nucleotides: TGTGCCAGCAGCCTTAACGTCAGGGGGCACTCCTACGAGCAGTACTTC.